This TCR beta chain was sequenced in a study of blood T cell repertoires in COVID-19. Study-wide context: Some COVID-19 samples were acute and others convalescent; all came from the United States, Italy and Spain. From T cells, B-cell-depleted T cells, or PBMCs came the material, which was cDNA or gDNA.

Original processing methods: Nucleated cell counts were estimated from reference gene primer amplification. The protocol was immunoSEQ multiplex PCR, while the TCRdb copy is restricted to in-frame clones and leaves out a portion. V, J and clone size derive from that table, while D and trimming were established from the DNA sequence. The sample yields roughly 87,000 clones, about 91% seen once. The specimen was peripheral blood. The receptor was isolated from a man in his fifties or sixties with acute or convalescent COVID-19.

The CDR3 reads CASSWDRGYGYTF. In DNA, the CDR3 is TGCGCCAGCAGCTGGGACAGGGGCTATGGCTACACCTTC. The chain couples TRBV5-1 to TRBJ1-2; TRBD1 aligns across 10 bases. Germline V lookup: CDR1 SGHRS, CDR2 YFSETQ. The CDR3 consists of 13 residues. The junction had 0 bases not matched to a gene; V was cut back by 3 bases and J by 4 bases. Variable domain in full (rest from reference TRBV5-1 and TRBJ1-2): KAGVTQTPRYLIKTRGQQVTLSCSPISGHRSVSWYQQTPGQGLQFLFEYFSETQRNKGNFPGRFSGRQFSNSRSEMNVSTLELGDSALYLCASSWDRGYGYTFGSGTRLTVV.